This entry describes one T cell receptor beta chain. Its antigen is unknown. The input lacks base qualities; no much larger clone sits a single base away. Healthy HIV-negative adults with no recently reported acute infections or vaccinations were included as donors. Every donor was a Caucasian adult residing in Nashville, Tennessee, USA. CD4+ T cells were enriched through magnetic negative selection, after which naive cells were positively selected on CD45RA and the remaining negative fraction served as the memory subset. Blood was collected by leukapheresis, and PBMCs were isolated by Ficoll-Histopaque density gradient centrifugation and then cryopreserved in liquid nitrogen vapor phase. Analytical flow cytometry was used to check the purity and quantity of each magnetically sorted T cell population. Genomic DNA was isolated from every sorted fraction and measured by UV absorbance on a Nanodrop 2000c.

The sample belongs to a study of shared clonotypes between healthy human individuals (dated by TCRdb to about 2020). For the study in its entirety: A few men and a couple of women, aged 18 to 49 years, made up the cohort. For each donor, CD4 naive and CD4 memory were each given three plates, CD8 naive was given two plates, and CD8 memory was given one plate. The study deeply sequenced blood TCR repertoires of about 5 healthy adults to estimate repertoire size and the extent of clonotype sharing between individuals. Different laboratories and diverse techniques were used to prepare libraries and sequence TCR repertoires, to increase sequencing depth and limit assay-specific biases. Each donor's leukapheresis produced roughly between roughly 0.85 and 9.5 billion PBMCs.

General findings and caveats noted by the study authors: Larger estimated clonotype richness was generally found for naive subsets than for memory subsets. Across a handful of donors, roughly 5.1% of naive CD4, around 3.3% of naive CD8, under 2.5% of memory CD4, and 0.4% of memory CD8 clonotypes were shared. Sampling was restricted to blood, and TCR repertoires in tissues likely differ from the TCR repertoires found in blood. Pairwise subsampling led to the expectation that sequencing depth would affect the degree of clonotype sharing among donors. Because the study included a small number of donors, the genetic and exposure-history diversity represented was limited. Compared with non-shared clonotypes, clonotypes shared by all four sorted-subset donors had higher generation probabilities. Rarefaction of sorted-subset datasets indicated incomplete sequencing despite the large sequencing depth.

The germline V gene provides CDR1 KGHSH and CDR2 LQKENI. The CDR3 numbers 14 residues from cysteine through phenylalanine. The only DNA kept is the CDR3, 42 bases in frame from the first base. V and J lose 3 bases and 3 bases, and a span of 12 bases separates them. Using the deep immunoSEQ assay, TCR CDR3 regions were amplified from genomic DNA by multiplex PCR. Genomic DNA extracted from each cell subset was distributed evenly over all wells of several immunoSEQ 96-well plates, and each plate served as one replicate. For sorted subsets, 150 to 250 ng of genomic DNA, equivalent to about 30,000 T cell genomes, went into each replicate PCR. The purified libraries were quantified using a Qubit 3.0 fluorometer, sized with a Bioanalyzer 2100, and then quantified again using the KAPA Library Quantification kit. Every immunoSEQ 96-well plate was sequenced on a dedicated single-read 150-cycle Illumina NextSeq 550 flow cell. The study's processing was this. Because only junctional sequences without quality scores were contained in the immunoSEQ output, filtering matching that applied to full-length reads could not be performed. Sequences were annotated with PyIR, a Python wrapper for IgBLAST v1.9, and V/J genes and CDR3 were assigned using IMGT germline references. Any read was removed if the V/J assignment was weak (E-value above 1e-6), the CDR3 was missing, or the read contained stop codons, out-of-frame junctions, or ambiguous translated residues. V3J clonotypes were defined as sequences sharing the same inferred V gene, J gene, and CDR3 amino acid sequence. To compute the percentage overlap between repertoires, the number of shared unique clonotypes was divided by the size of the smaller repertoire. Three approaches were used to assess repertoire richness: RTK rarefaction, the Chao1 estimator, and Recon v2.1 estimates of unobserved clonotypes. Generation probabilities for all TCRbeta clonotypes obtained by the gDNA method from a few donors were computed using OLGA. The table comes from immuneACCESS by way of TCRdb, which keeps in-frame sequences with V and J called. Part of the clones is missing from these tables; in studies checked, under half for an unresolved V gene and the rest for unknown reasons. Clonal size and the V and J genes are those of that table, whereas D and trimming came from the DNA. This sample comprises roughly 1,500,000 clones, about 98% of them detected only once. The top ten hold around 0.45% of the sample.

Input material: naive CD4+ T cells sorted from blood. Sample cell subset or site, as interpreted from the label and publication: CD45RA+ positively selected. The origin of this receptor is a man aged 30 to 39 in good health. The V gene is TRBV18 and the J gene is TRBJ2-7, with TRBD1 tentatively as D gene (6 bases match). The CDR3 protein is CASSPLQGFYEQYF. The sequence in DNA is TGTGCCAGCTCACCTCTGCAGGGGTTCTACGAGCAGTACTTC.